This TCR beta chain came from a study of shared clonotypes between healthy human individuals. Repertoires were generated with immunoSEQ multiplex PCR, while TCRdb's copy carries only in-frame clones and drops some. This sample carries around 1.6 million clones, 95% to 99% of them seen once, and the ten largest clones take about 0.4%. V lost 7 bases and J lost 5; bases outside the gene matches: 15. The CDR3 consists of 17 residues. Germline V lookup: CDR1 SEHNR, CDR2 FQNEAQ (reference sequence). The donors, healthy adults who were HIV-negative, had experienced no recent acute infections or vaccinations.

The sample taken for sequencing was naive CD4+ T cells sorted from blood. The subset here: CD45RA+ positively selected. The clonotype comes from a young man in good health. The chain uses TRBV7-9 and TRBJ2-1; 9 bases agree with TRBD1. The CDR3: CASKVRDRVNGDNEQFF. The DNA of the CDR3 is TGTGCCAGCAAAGTCCGGGACAGGGTGAATGGAGACAATGAGCAGTTCTTC. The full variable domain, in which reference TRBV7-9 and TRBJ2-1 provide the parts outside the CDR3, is DTGVSQNPRHKITKRGQNVTFRCDPISEHNRLYWYRQTLGQGPEFLTYFQNEAQLEKSRLLSDRFSAERPKGSFSTLEIQRTEQGDSAMYLCASKVRDRVNGDNEQFFGPGTRLTVL.